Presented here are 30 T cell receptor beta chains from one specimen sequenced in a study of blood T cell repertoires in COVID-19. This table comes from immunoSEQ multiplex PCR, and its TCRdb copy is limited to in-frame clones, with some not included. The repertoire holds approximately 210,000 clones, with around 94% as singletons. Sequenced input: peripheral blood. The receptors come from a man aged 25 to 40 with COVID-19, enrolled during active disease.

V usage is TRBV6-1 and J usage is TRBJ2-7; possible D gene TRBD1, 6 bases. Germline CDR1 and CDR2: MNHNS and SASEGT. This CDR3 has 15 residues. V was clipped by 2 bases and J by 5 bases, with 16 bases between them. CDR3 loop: CASSEWAGDLDEQYF. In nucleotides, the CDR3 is TGTGCCAGCAGTGAATGGGCAGGGGATCTTGACGAGCAGTACTTC.

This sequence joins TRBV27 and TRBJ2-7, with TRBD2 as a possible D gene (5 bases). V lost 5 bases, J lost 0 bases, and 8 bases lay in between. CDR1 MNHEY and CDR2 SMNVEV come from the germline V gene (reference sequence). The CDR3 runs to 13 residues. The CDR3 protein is CASSRTYSYEQYF. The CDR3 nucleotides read TGTGCCAGCAGTCGGACTTACTCCTACGAGCAGTACTTC.

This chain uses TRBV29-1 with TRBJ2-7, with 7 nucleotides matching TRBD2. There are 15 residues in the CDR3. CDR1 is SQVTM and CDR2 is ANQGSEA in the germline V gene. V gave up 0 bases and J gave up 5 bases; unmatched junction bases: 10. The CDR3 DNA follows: TGCAGCGTTGAAGAGTCCGGACTAGGACTTAACGAGCAGTACTTC. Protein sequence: CSVEESGLGLNEQYF.

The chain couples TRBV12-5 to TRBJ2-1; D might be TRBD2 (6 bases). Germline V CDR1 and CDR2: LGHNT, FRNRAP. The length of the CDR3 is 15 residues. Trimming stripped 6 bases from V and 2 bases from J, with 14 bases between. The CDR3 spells CASGPGLVPYNEQFF. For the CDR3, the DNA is TGTGCTAGTGGACCGGGACTTGTCCCCTACAATGAGCAGTTCTTC.

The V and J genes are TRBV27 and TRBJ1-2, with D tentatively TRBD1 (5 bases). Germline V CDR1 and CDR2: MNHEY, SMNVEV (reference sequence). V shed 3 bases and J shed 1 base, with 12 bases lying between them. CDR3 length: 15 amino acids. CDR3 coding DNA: TGTGCCAGCAGTTTTGTTCCAGGGCTTAACTATGGCTACACCTTC. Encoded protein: CASSFVPGLNYGYTF.

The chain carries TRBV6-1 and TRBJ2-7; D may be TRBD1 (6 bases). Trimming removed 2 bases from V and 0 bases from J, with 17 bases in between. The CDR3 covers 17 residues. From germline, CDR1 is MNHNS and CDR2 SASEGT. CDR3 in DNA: TGTGCCAGCAGTGAAAGGTCACTCTGGGACATCTCCTACGAGCAGTACTTC. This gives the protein CASSERSLWDISYEQYF.

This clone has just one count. The CDR3 here is CASSVEGRGVNQPQHF. For the CDR3, the DNA is TGTGCCAGCAGCGTCGAGGGGCGCGGGGTCAATCAGCCCCAGCATTTT. V usage is TRBV2 and J usage is TRBJ1-5; tentative D call: TRBD1 (5 bases). The germline V and J ends were trimmed by 6 bases and 3 bases, with 18 bases remaining between them. CDR1 and CDR2 (germline): SNHLY, FYNNEI. The CDR3 spans 16 residues.

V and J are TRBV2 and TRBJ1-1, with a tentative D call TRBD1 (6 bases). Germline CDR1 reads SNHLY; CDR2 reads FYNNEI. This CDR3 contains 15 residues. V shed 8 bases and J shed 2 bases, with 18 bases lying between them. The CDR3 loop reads CASYHLRGVNTEAFF. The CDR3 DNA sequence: TGTGCCAGCTATCATCTCAGGGGCGTAAACACTGAAGCTTTCTTT.

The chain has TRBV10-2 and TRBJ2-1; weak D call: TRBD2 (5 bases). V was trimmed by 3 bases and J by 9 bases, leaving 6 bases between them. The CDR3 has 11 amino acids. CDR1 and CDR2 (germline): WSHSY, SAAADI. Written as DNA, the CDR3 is TGCGCCAGCAGTGAACGGGGTGAGCAGTTCTTC. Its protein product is CASSERGEQFF.

The CDR3: CASSVDHGQGYGYTF. DNA for the CDR3: TGTGCCAGCAGCGTAGACCACGGACAGGGTTATGGCTACACCTTC. The J gene is TRBJ1-2, the V gene TRBV9; 8 nucleotides agree with TRBD1. CDR1 SGDLS and CDR2 YYNGEE come from the germline V gene. J was trimmed by 5 bases and V by 0 bases; bases with no gene match: 6. This CDR3 region has 15 residues.

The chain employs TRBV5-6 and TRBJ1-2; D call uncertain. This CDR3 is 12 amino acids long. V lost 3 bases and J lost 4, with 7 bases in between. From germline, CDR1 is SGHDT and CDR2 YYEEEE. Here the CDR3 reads CASSSTVYGYTF. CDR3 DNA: TGTGCCAGCAGCTCAACTGTCTATGGCTACACCTTC.

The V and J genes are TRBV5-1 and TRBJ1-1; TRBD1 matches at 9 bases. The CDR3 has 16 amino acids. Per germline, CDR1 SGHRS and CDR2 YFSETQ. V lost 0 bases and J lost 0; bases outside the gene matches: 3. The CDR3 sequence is CASSLGGQGMNTEAFF. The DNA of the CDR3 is TGCGCCAGCAGCTTGGGGGGACAGGGAATGAACACTGAAGCTTTCTTT.

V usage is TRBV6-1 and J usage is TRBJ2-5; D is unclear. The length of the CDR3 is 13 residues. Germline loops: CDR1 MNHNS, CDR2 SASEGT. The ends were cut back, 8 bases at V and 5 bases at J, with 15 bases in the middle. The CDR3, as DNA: TGTGCCAGCGTCGCGACATCTCGGGAGACCCAGTACTTC. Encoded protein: CASVATSRETQYF.

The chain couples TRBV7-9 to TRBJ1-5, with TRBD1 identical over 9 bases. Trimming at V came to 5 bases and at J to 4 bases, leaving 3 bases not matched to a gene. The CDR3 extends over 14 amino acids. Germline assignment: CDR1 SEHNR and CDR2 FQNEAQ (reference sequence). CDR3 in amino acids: CASSTDRGNQPQHF. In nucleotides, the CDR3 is TGTGCCAGCAGCACGGACAGGGGTAATCAGCCCCAGCATTTT.

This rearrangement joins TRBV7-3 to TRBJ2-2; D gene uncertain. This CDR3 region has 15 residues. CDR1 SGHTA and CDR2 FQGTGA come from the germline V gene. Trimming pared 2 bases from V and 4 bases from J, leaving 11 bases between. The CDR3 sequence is CASSLLSLGTGELFF. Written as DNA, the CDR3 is TGTGCCAGCAGCTTATTGTCGCTAGGCACCGGGGAGCTGTTTTTT. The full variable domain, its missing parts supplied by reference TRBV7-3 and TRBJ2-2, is GAGVSQTPSNKVTEKGKYVELRCDPISGHTALYWYRQSLGQGPEFLIYFQGTGAADDSGLPNDRFFAVRPEGSVSTLKIQRTERGDSAVYLCASSLLSLGTGELFFGEGSRLTVL.

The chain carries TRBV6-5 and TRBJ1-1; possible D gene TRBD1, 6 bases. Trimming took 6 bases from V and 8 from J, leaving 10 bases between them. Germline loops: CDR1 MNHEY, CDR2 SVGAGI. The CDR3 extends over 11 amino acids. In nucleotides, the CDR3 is TGTGCCAGCAGGAGAGGACAGGAAGCTTTCTTT. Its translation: CASRRGQEAFF.

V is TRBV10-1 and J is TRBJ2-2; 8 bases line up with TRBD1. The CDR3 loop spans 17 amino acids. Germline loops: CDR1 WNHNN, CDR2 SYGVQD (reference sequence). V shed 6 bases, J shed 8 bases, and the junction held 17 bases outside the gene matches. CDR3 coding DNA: TGCGCCAGCAGAGGACAGGGCCAAAGGTTTTTTAGGGGGGAGCTGTTTTTT. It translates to CASRGQGQRFFRGELFF.

CDR3 protein: CARTIDRRSQETQYF. The CDR3 bases are TGTGCCAGAACAATTGACAGGAGGAGTCAAGAGACCCAGTACTTC. The chain carries TRBV5-3 and TRBJ2-5, with D possibly TRBD1 on 6 matching bases. TRBV5-3 is an ORF; its function is uncertain. This CDR3 is 15 amino acids long. V was cut by 6 bases and J by 2 bases, with 17 bases left in between.

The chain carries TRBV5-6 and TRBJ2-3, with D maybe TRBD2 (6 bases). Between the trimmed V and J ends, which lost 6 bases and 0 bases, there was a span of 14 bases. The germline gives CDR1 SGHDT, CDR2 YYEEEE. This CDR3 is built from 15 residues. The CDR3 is CASTPAGLSTDTQYF. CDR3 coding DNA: TGTGCCAGCACCCCAGCGGGTCTCAGCACAGATACGCAGTATTTT.

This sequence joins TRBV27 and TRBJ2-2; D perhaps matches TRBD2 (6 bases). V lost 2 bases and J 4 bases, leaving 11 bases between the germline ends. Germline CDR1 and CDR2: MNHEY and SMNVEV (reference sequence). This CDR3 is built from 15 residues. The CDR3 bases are TGTGCCAGCAGTTTAGGGGGACTGCCCACCGGGGAGCTGTTTTTT. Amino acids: CASSLGGLPTGELFF.

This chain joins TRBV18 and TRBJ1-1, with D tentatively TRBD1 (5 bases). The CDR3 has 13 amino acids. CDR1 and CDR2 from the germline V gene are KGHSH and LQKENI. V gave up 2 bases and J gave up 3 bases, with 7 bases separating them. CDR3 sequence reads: CASSPGRDTEAFF. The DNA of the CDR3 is TGTGCCAGCTCACCAGGCAGGGACACTGAAGCTTTCTTT.

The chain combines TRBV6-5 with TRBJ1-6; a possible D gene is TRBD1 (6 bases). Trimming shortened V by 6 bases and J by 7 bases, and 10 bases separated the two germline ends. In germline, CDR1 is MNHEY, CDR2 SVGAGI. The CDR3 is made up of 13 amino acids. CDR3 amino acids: CASSGGQNSPLHF. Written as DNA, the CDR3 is TGTGCCAGCAGCGGGGGGCAAAATTCACCCCTCCACTTT.

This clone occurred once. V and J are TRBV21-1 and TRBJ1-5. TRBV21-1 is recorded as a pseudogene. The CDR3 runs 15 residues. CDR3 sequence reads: CASSKREVLGQPQHF. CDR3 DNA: TGTGCCAGCAGCAAAAGGGAGGTTCTAGGTCAGCCCCAGCATTTT.

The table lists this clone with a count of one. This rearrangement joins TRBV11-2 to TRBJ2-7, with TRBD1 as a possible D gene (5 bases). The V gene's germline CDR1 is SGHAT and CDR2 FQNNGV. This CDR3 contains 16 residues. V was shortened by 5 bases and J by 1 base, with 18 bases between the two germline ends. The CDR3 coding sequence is TGTGCCAGCAGCACCAGGACATCGTCTTCTTCCTACGAGCAGTACTTC. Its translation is CASSTRTSSSSYEQYF.

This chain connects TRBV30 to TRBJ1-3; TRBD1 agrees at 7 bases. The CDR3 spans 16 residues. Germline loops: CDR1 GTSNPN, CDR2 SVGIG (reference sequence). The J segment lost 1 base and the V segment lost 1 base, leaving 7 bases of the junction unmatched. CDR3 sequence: CAWSGLEQGSGNTIYF. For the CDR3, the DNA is TGTGCCTGGAGTGGGCTAGAACAGGGGTCTGGAAACACCATATATTTT.

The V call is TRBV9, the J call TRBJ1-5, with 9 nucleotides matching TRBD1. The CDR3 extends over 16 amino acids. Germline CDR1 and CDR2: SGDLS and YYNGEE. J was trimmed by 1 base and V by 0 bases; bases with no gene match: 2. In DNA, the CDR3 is TGTGCCAGCAGCGTAGGACAGGGGGTGAGCAATCAGCCCCAGCATTTT. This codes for CASSVGQGVSNQPQHF.

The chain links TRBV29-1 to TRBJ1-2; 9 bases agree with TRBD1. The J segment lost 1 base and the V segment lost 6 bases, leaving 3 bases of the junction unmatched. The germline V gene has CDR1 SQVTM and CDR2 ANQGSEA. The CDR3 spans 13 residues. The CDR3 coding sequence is TGCAGCGTGCGACAGGGGGTTAACTATGGCTACACCTTC. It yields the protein CSVRQGVNYGYTF.

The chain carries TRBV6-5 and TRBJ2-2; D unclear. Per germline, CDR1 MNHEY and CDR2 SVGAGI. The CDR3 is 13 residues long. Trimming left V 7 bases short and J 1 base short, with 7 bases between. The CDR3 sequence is CASTSRNTGELFF. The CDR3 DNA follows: TGTGCCAGCACGTCCCGGAACACCGGGGAGCTGTTTTTT.

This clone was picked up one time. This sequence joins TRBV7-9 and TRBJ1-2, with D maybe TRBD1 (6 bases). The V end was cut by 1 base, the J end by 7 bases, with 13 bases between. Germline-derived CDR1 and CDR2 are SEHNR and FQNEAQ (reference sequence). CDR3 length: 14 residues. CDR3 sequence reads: CASSLDPSRGGYTF. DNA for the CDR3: TGTGCCAGCAGCTTAGACCCCTCCAGGGGTGGCTACACCTTC.

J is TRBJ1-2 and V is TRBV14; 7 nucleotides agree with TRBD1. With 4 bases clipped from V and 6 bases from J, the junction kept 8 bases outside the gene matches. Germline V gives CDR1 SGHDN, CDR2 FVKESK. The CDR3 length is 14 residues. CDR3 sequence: CASSRGQREHGYTF. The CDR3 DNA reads TGTGCCAGCAGCCGGGGACAGAGAGAACATGGCTACACCTTC. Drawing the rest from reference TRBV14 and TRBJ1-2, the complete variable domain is EAGVTQFPSHSVIEKGQTVTLRCDPISGHDNLYWYRRVMGKEIKFLLHFVKESKQDESGMPNNRFLAERTGGTYSTLKVQPAELEDSGVYFCASSRGQREHGYTFGSGTRLTVV.